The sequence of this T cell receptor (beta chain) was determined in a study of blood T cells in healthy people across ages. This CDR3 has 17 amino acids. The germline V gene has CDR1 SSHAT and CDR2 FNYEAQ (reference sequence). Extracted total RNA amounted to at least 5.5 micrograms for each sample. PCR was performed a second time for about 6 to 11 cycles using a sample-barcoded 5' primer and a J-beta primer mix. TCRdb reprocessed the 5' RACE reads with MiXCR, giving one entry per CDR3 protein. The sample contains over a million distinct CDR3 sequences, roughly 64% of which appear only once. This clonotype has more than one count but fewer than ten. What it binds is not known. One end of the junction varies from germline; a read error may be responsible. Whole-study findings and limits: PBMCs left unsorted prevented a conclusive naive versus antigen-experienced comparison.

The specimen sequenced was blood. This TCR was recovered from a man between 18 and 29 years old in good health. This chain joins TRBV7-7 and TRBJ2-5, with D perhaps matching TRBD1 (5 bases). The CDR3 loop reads CASSLSRATMGQETQYF. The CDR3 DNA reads TGTGCTAGCAGCTTATCCAGGGCTACGATGGGTCAAGAGACCCAGTACTTC.